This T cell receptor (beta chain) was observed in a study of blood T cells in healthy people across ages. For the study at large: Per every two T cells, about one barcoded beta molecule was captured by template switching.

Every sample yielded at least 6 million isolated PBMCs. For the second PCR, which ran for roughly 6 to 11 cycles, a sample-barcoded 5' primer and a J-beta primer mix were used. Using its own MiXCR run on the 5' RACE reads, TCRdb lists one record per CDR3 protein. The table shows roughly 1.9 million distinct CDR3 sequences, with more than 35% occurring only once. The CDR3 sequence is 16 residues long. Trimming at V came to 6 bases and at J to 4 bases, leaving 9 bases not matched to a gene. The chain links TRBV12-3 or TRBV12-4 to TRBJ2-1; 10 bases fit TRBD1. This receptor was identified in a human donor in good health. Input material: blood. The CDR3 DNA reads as TGTGCCAGCAGACCCGACAGGGGGCTTCGGTACAATGAGCAGTTCTTC. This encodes CASRPDRGLRYNEQFF.